This T cell receptor (beta chain) is drawn from a study of blood T cell repertoires in COVID-19. Study-wide context: The samples span acute and convalescent COVID-19 from the United States, Italy and Spain.

Seattle patients were enrolled during active infection and followed longitudinally. In germline, CDR1 is MDHEN, CDR2 SYDVKM. This CDR3 has 14 residues. Trimming took 6 bases from V and 1 from J; bases not matched to a gene: 3. Methods used by the authors: How many nucleated cells were present was estimated from reference gene primer amplification. Repertoires were generated with immunoSEQ multiplex PCR, while TCRdb's copy carries only in-frame clones and drops some. V and J calls and clone size are copied from that table; D and trimming were computed from the DNA. Altogether around 170,000 clones are present, less than 90% being singletons, with the ten largest covering 6.5% to 8.5%.

The sample consisted of peripheral blood. The J gene is TRBJ1-3, the V gene TRBV28; 7 bases are a match to TRBD1. The TCR sequence derives from a woman aged 70-85 years with COVID-19, enrolled during active disease. The CDR3 loop is CASSQGGSGNTIYF. The CDR3 DNA reads as TGTGCCAGCAGCCAGGGGGGATCTGGAAACACCATATATTTT.